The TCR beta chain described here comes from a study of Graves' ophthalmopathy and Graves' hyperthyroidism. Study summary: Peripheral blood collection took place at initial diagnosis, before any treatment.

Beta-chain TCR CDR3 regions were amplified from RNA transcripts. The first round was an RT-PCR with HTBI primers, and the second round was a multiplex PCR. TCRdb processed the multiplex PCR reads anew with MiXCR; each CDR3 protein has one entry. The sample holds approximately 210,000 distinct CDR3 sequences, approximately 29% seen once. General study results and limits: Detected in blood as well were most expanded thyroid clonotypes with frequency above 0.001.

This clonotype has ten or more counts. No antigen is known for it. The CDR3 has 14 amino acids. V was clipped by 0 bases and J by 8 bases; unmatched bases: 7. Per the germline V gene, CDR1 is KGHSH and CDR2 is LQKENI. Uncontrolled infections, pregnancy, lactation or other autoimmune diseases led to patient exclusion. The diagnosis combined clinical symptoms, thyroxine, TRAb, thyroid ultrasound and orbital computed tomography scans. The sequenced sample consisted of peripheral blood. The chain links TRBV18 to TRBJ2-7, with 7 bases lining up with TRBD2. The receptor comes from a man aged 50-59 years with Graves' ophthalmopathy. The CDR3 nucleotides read TGTGCCAGCTCACCACCGCCGGGGGGATACCAGCAGTACTTC. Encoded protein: CASSPPPGGYQQYF. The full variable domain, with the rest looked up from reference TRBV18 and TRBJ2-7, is NAGVMQNPRHLVRRRGQEARLRCSPMKGHSHVYWYRQLPEEGLKFMVYLQKENIIDESGMPKERFSAEFPKEGPSILRIQQVVRGDSAAYFCASSPPPGGYQQYFGPGTRLTVT.